A single sample gave rise to the 8 T cell receptor beta chains below, sequenced in a study of blood T cell repertoires in COVID-19. Repertoires were generated with immunoSEQ multiplex PCR, while TCRdb's copy carries only in-frame clones and drops some. The table lists about 410,000 clones, 89% of them singletons, with 1.5% to 1.9% in the top ten. The sequencing sample was made of peripheral blood. These receptors came from a woman in her 40s with COVID-19, enrolled during active disease.

As concerns this clone: This sample includes further DNA sequences coding for the same CDR3. The chain recombines TRBV28 with TRBJ1-1; D not resolved. This CDR3 region has 12 residues. Germline V CDR1 and CDR2: MDHEN, SYDVKM. V lost 1 base and J lost 4, with 4 bases in between. The CDR3 sequence is CASSLLLTEAFF. DNA of the CDR3: TGTGCCAGCAGTTTATTACTCACTGAAGCTTTCTTT.

This chain joins TRBV5-1 and TRBJ2-1; 11 positions agree with TRBD2. Germline-derived CDR1 and CDR2 are SGHRS and YFSETQ. Losses at the gene ends were 2 bases for V and 0 bases for J; bases not matched to a gene: 10. The CDR3 is 19 residues long. Here the CDR3 DNA reads TGCGCCAGCAGCTTACTAGCGGGAGCTATGCAGAGCTCCTACAATGAGCAGTTCTTC. Translating gives CASSLLAGAMQSSYNEQFF.

CDR3 sequence reads: CASTRSSGRTDTQYF. CDR3 nucleotide sequence: TGTGCCAGCACCAGGTCTAGCGGGAGAACAGATACGCAGTATTTT. V is TRBV28 and J is TRBJ2-3; 10 positions agree with TRBD2. The CDR3 runs 15 residues. Germline lookup yields CDR1 MDHEN and CDR2 SYDVKM. V lost 7 bases, J lost 3 bases, and 7 bases stayed unmatched.

This rearrangement joins TRBV5-1 to TRBJ2-5, with a weak D call TRBD2 (6 bases). This CDR3 region has 14 residues. Germline-derived CDR1 and CDR2 are SGHRS and YFSETQ. V gave up 5 bases and J gave up 1 base, with 12 bases separating them. Here the CDR3 reads CASRDGDSQETQYF. CDR3 nucleotides: TGCGCCAGCAGGGACGGGGACTCCCAAGAGACCCAGTACTTC.

The J gene is TRBJ1-2, the V gene TRBV3-1 (or the pseudogene TRBV3-2); D is possibly TRBD1 (5 bases). With 1 base removed from V and 8 bases from J, the gap between germline ends came to 11 bases. The CDR3 length is 13 residues. Germline CDR1 and CDR2: LGHDT and YNNKEL (reference sequence). The CDR3 sequence is CASSQGGLRGYTF. The CDR3 DNA reads as TGTGCCAGCAGCCAAGGGGGACTACGGGGCTACACCTTC.

Of note for this clone: The sample contains more than one DNA sequence encoding this CDR3. The chain couples TRBV12-3 or TRBV12-4 to TRBJ2-3, with a weak D call TRBD2 (5 bases). The germline V and J ends were trimmed by 3 bases and 6 bases, with 7 bases remaining between them. The CDR3 totals 12 residues. The CDR3 DNA sequence: TGTGCCAGCAGTTTCCGCGGGGATACGCAGTATTTT. Translated, it gives CASSFRGDTQYF.

The rearrangement uses TRBV10-1 and TRBJ1-5, with D perhaps TRBD1 (6 bases). The germline CDR1 and CDR2 sequences are WNHNN and SYGVQD (reference sequence). V was trimmed by 6 bases and J by 0 bases, leaving 9 bases between them. This CDR3 comprises 14 residues. CDR3 sequence (DNA): TGCGCCAGCAGACGGACAGATAGCAATCAGCCCCAGCATTTT. Translating it yields CASRRTDSNQPQHF.

The CDR3 spells CASSWNRQGRGYTF. CDR3 nucleotide sequence: TGTGCCAGCAGCTGGAACCGACAGGGTCGGGGCTACACCTTC. This chain connects TRBV5-6 to TRBJ1-2; 7 positions agree with TRBD1. The CDR3 runs 14 residues. V was pared by 3 bases and J by 8 bases, with 10 bases of the junction left unmatched. Germline V lookup: CDR1 SGHDT, CDR2 YYEEEE.